This T cell receptor beta chain was recovered during a study of CXCR3-negative and CXCR3-positive naive CD8 T cells. Study-wide results and caveats: CXCR3-negative naive cells had less hydrophobic TRB CDR3s than did CXCR3-positive naive cells.

The CDR3 runs 14 residues. Preparation of TRB cDNA libraries relied on 5' RACE carrying UMI labels. TCRdb reanalyzed the 5' RACE reads and collapses them to one entry per CDR3 protein, without DNA. Here the sample table reports some 54,000 distinct CDR3 sequences. On this clonotype: Its cognate antigen is unknown.

The sequenced material came from naive CXCR3+ CD8+ T cells from blood. The subset denotes: CD45RO-CCR7+CD27+CD95- naive CD8+ T cells expressing CXCR3 (TNR3+). V usage is TRBV12-3 or TRBV12-4 and J usage is TRBJ1-2; TCRdb designates TRBD1, a call that cannot be tested without DNA. The TCR originated in a human donor in good health. Some clones in this sample may be carry-over from other donors' samples. CDR3 sequence reads: CASSETGTVYGYTF.